One sample yielded the 14 T cell receptor beta chains listed below, sequenced in a study of cytomegalovirus exposure and HLA in healthy donors. PCR amplification relied on 60 Vbeta primers (plus 13 Jbeta primers). Sequenced by immunoSEQ multiplex PCR; TCRdb stores in-frame clones only, minus some. Here the sample spans roughly 190,000 clones, 78% being singletons. The source material was PBMCs. The receptors were sampled from a female donor in good health and CMV-seronegative.

J is TRBJ1-6 and V is TRBV6-6, with TRBD1 identical over 7 bases. Per the germline V gene, CDR1 is MNHNY and CDR2 is SVGAGI (reference sequence). CDR3 length equals 14 residues. The V segment lost 4 bases and the J segment 10 bases; nucleotides outside the gene matches: 7. The CDR3 DNA reads TGTGCCAGCAGTTTGGACAGGTTCAGATCACCCCTCCACTTT. Protein sequence: CASSLDRFRSPLHF.

The chain is built from TRBV6-5 and TRBJ2-2; D perhaps matches TRBD1 (5 bases). Germline CDR1 MNHEY, CDR2 SVGAGI. The CDR3 extends over 16 amino acids. The germline V and J ends were trimmed by 0 bases and 7 bases, with 15 bases remaining between them. The CDR3 sequence: CASSYSPGGAGGELFF. CDR3 nucleotide sequence: TGTGCCAGCAGTTACTCCCCGGGTGGGGCAGGCGGGGAGCTGTTTTTT.

The genes are TRBV28 and TRBJ1-4; TRBD1 agrees at 9 bases. V lost 6 bases, J lost 8 bases, and 4 bases stayed unmatched. The germline CDR1 and CDR2 sequences are MDHEN and SYDVKM. The CDR3 has 13 residues. CDR3 in amino acids: CASRGTGNEKLFF. CDR3 DNA: TGTGCCAGCAGAGGGACAGGGAACGAAAAACTGTTTTTT.

The chain combines TRBV7-3 with TRBJ1-1; D unclear. This CDR3 spans 13 amino acids. Germline loops: CDR1 SGHTA, CDR2 FQGTGA. Trimming cost V 2 bases and J 3 bases, with 7 bases left between them. CDR3 residues: CASSLGTDTEAFF. The CDR3 nucleotides are TGTGCCAGCAGCTTAGGTACAGACACTGAAGCTTTCTTT.

The chain links TRBV4-3 to TRBJ2-1, with D maybe TRBD2 (6 bases). From germline, CDR1 is LGHNA and CDR2 YSLEER. The CDR3 has 18 residues. Trimming took off 0 bases at V and 0 bases at J, with 15 bases between the two ends. The CDR3 coding sequence is TGCGCCAGCAGCCAAGATCTCCTTGGGGGGAGCTCCTACAATGAGCAGTTCTTC. Translation: CASSQDLLGGSSYNEQFF.

The chain recombines TRBV5-1 with TRBJ2-7, with a tentative D call TRBD1 (6 bases). Between the trimmed V and J ends, which lost 7 bases and 1 base, there was a span of 15 bases. This CDR3 region has 14 residues. Germline loops: CDR1 SGHRS, CDR2 YFSETQ. CDR3 coding DNA: TGCGCCAGCCACCGGGACACGGTTTCCTACGAGCAGTACTTC. It yields the protein CASHRDTVSYEQYF.

The chain joins TRBV6-6 to TRBJ2-5, with 11 bases that match TRBD1. The J call may not be correct, given that the DNA end is closer to TRBJ2-7. The CDR3 consists of 16 residues. Germline loops: CDR1 MNHNY, CDR2 SVGAGI (reference sequence). This CDR3 is CASSYSGDRGSYEQYF. CDR3 DNA sequence: TGTGCCAGCAGTTACTCGGGGGACAGGGGGTCCTACGAGCAGTACTTC.

In nucleotides, the CDR3 is TGTGCCAGCAGCCCAAGGGGACTCATGAACACCGGGGAGCTGTTTTTT. It is translated as CASSPRGLMNTGELFF. The chain carries TRBV21-1 and TRBJ2-2; TRBD2, as called in the table, went unchecked against the DNA. TRBV21-1 counts as a pseudogene. The CDR3 spans 16 residues.

The CDR3 is CASSIPGTYNAPLHF. In nucleotides, the CDR3 is TGTGCCAGCAGTATTCCCGGGACTTATAACGCACCCCTCCACTTT. The V gene is TRBV6-1, the J gene TRBJ1-6, with D perhaps TRBD1 (5 bases). Germline CDR1 is MNHNS and CDR2 is SASEGT. CDR3 length: 15 amino acids. The germline V and J ends were trimmed by 5 bases and 11 bases, with 19 bases remaining between them.

The chain combines TRBV7-9 with TRBJ2-5; 9 positions match TRBD2. J gave up 2 bases and V 5 bases, and 3 bases lay outside the gene matches. The CDR3 loop spans 14 amino acids. Germline-derived CDR1 and CDR2 are SEHNR and FQNEAQ (reference sequence). The CDR3 DNA reads as TGTGCCAGCAGCCTGACTAGCGGACAAGAGACCCAGTACTTC. As protein: CASSLTSGQETQYF.

The chain carries TRBV18 and TRBJ2-7; 10 bases fit TRBD2. The CDR3 extends over 15 amino acids. The V and J ends lost 6 bases and 1 base, in that order; junction bases with no gene match: 6. CDR1 and CDR2 (germline): KGHSH, LQKENI. In nucleotides, the CDR3 is TGTGCCAGCTCCCCAGGGACTAGCGATTCCTACGAGCAGTACTTC. Protein sequence: CASSPGTSDSYEQYF.

This chain links TRBV6-1 with TRBJ2-5, with 9 bases aligning to TRBD1. The V gene end was trimmed by 1 base and the J gene end by 5 bases; junction bases not matched to a gene: 5. The CDR3 sequence is 15 residues long. The germline V gene encodes CDR1 MNHNS and CDR2 SASEGT. In DNA, the CDR3 is TGTGCCAGCAGTGAAGGGGGACAGGGAGGGGAGACCCAGTACTTC. Protein sequence: CASSEGGQGGETQYF.

This rearrangement joins TRBV5-1 to TRBJ2-1; 9 bases map to TRBD1. The CDR3 contains 15 residues. CDR1 and CDR2 from the germline V gene are SGHRS and YFSETQ. With V trimmed by 0 bases and J by 14 bases, 12 bases remained unmatched. CDR3 residues: CASSLVGTGFADEFF. The CDR3 DNA reads as TGCGCCAGCAGCTTGGTAGGGACAGGGTTCGCTGATGAGTTCTTC.

This clone was counted a few times. The chain combines TRBV18 with TRBJ2-7; a weak D match, TRBD1 (6 bases). Germline CDR1 is KGHSH and CDR2 is LQKENI. The length of the CDR3 is 16 residues. V was clipped by 3 bases and J by 1 base, with 16 bases between them. The CDR3: CASSPSQGKGSYEQYF. The DNA for the CDR3 is TGTGCCAGCTCACCTTCACAGGGAAAAGGTTCCTACGAGCAGTACTTC.